A selection of T cell receptor beta chains follows, all from one sample in a study of molecular identifiers for immune sequencing clone quantification. MiXCR, applied by TCRdb to the PCR reads, yields one record per CDR3 protein. The sample consists of a few hundred thousand distinct CDR3 sequences, 20% to 25% of them appearing once. Source material: naive CD8+ T cells from blood, with Jurkat cell RNA spiked in. The receptors were sampled from a human donor in good health. Some libraries in this study had Jurkat cell RNA spiked in. CDR3s include the opening cysteine and the closing phenylalanine or tryptophan. The D gene is left open where the match is weak. A row's size may be missing; if present it is once, few, many or a size class.

abundance: many
d_gene: NA
j_gene: TRBJ2-5
v_gene: TRBV6-5
CDR3nt: TGTGCCAGCACCCAAGGGGAGACCCAGTACTTC
CDR3aa: CASTQGETQYF

abundance: many
d_gene: TRBD1
j_gene: TRBJ2-7
v_gene: TRBV20-1
CDR3nt: TGCAGTGCCCGGCGCCGGGACAGCACCTACGAGCAGTACTTC
CDR3aa: CSARRRDSTYEQYF

abundance: many
d_gene: NA
j_gene: TRBJ2-4
v_gene: TRBV4-1
CDR3nt: TGCGCCAGCAGCCAAGAGATGTCAGTAGCCAAAAACATTCAGTACTTC
CDR3aa: CASSQEMSVAKNIQYF

abundance: once
d_gene: NA
j_gene: TRBJ2-1
v_gene: TRBV13
CDR3nt: TGTGCCAGCAGCAGCCCACCAGGGGTCCTACGGGACAATGAGCAGTTCTTC
CDR3aa: CASSSPPGVLRDNEQFF

abundance: NA
d_gene: NA
j_gene: TRBJ2-7
v_gene: TRBV28
CDR3nt: TGTGCCAGCAGTGCCTCAGGGACTTCGCCCTCCTACGAGCAGTACTTC
CDR3aa: CASSASGTSPSYEQYF

abundance: few
d_gene: NA
j_gene: TRBJ2-4
v_gene: TRBV24-1
CDR3nt: TGTGCCACCAGTGAGACAGCTGCACAAGCCAAAAACATTCAGTACTTC
CDR3aa: CATSETAAQAKNIQYF

abundance: many
d_gene: NA
j_gene: TRBJ2-1
v_gene: TRBV13
CDR3nt: TGTGCCAGCAGCTTAGGTCTTGAATCGGATGAGCAGTTCTTC
CDR3aa: CASSLGLESDEQFF

abundance: few
d_gene: TRBD2
j_gene: TRBJ2-2
v_gene: TRBV9
CDR3nt: TGTGCCAGCAGCGTGGCCCGACTAGCGGGAAACACCGGGGAGCCGTTTTTT
CDR3aa: CASSVARLAGNTGEPFF

abundance: NA
d_gene: TRBD1
j_gene: TRBJ1-1
v_gene: TRBV7-9
CDR3nt: TGTGCCAGCAGCCCTAGGGAAGGACAGGGTGAAGCTTTCTTT
CDR3aa: CASSPREGQGEAFF

abundance: NA
d_gene: NA
j_gene: TRBJ1-4
v_gene: TRBV13
CDR3nt: TGTGCCAGCAGCTCAAATGAAAAACTGCTTTTT
CDR3aa: CASSSNEKLLF

abundance: many
d_gene: NA
j_gene: TRBJ2-2
v_gene: TRBV25-1
CDR3nt: TGTGCCAGCAGTGGCCCCCGGGGACAGAACACCGGGGAGCTGTTTTTT
CDR3aa: CASSGPRGQNTGELFF

abundance: few
d_gene: NA
j_gene: TRBJ2-7
v_gene: TRBV7-9
CDR3nt: TGTGCCAGCAGCACAGAAGTAAGGATTTATGAGCAGTACTTC
CDR3aa: CASSTEVRIYEQYF

abundance: many
d_gene: NA
j_gene: TRBJ2-7
v_gene: TRBV5-4
CDR3nt: TGTGCCAGCAGCCCTAAAGATGTAGTCTACGAGCAGTACTTC
CDR3aa: CASSPKDVVYEQYF

abundance: NA
d_gene: NA
j_gene: TRBJ2-1
v_gene: TRBV11-2
CDR3nt: TGTGCCAGCAGCTTAGCTGTGACCTACCTCTACAATGAGCAGTTCTTC
CDR3aa: CASSLAVTYLYNEQFF

abundance: NA
d_gene: NA
j_gene: TRBJ1-1
v_gene: TRBV7-9
CDR3nt: TGTGCCAGCAGCCCATGGAGCGCGCCTGAAGCTTTCTTT
CDR3aa: CASSPWSAPEAFF

abundance: NA
d_gene: NA
j_gene: TRBJ1-6
v_gene: TRBV9
CDR3nt: TGTGCCAGCAGCGTTGGGGAGGTCGTCGGGTCACCCCTCCACTTT
CDR3aa: CASSVGEVVGSPLHF

abundance: few
d_gene: NA
j_gene: TRBJ2-2
v_gene: TRBV7-9
CDR3nt: TGTGCCAGCAGCCCCCCGGGGGGCAGGGAAACCGGGGAGCTGTTTTTT
CDR3aa: CASSPPGGRETGELFF

abundance: many
d_gene: NA
j_gene: TRBJ2-1
v_gene: TRBV6-6
CDR3nt: TGTGCCAGCAGTTTGTCGCGGTATTGGGAGCAGTTCTTC
CDR3aa: CASSLSRYWEQFF

abundance: NA
d_gene: TRBD2
j_gene: TRBJ2-3
v_gene: TRBV11-2
CDR3nt: TGTGCCAGCAGCCAACTAGCGGGAGAGGGAGATACGCAGTATTTT
CDR3aa: CASSQLAGEGDTQYF

abundance: NA
d_gene: TRBD2
j_gene: TRBJ2-3
v_gene: TRBV12-3/TRBV12-4
CDR3nt: TGTGCCAGCAGTTCTAGCGGGGGTGTCACAGATACGCAGTATTTT
CDR3aa: CASSSSGGVTDTQYF

abundance: NA
d_gene: TRBD2
j_gene: TRBJ2-1
v_gene: TRBV27
CDR3nt: TGTGCCAGCAGTTTATCAGCGGGAGGGGGTTCCTACAATGAGCAGTTCTTC
CDR3aa: CASSLSAGGGSYNEQFF

abundance: many
d_gene: TRBD2
j_gene: TRBJ2-7
v_gene: TRBV29-1
CDR3nt: TGCAGCGCCGTCCTGGGACTAGGAGTCTACGAGCAGTACTTC
CDR3aa: CSAVLGLGVYEQYF

abundance: NA
d_gene: TRBD1
j_gene: TRBJ1-1
v_gene: TRBV11-2
CDR3nt: TGTGCCAGCAGCTTAGGACGAACGACAGGGGGCTCTGAAGCTTTCTTT
CDR3aa: CASSLGRTTGGSEAFF

abundance: few
d_gene: TRBD1
j_gene: TRBJ2-5
v_gene: TRBV19
CDR3nt: TGTGCCAGTAGTCCTGACAGGGGGCACCAAGAGACCCAGTACTTC
CDR3aa: CASSPDRGHQETQYF

abundance: NA
d_gene: TRBD2
j_gene: TRBJ2-7
v_gene: TRBV9
CDR3nt: TGTGCCAGCAGCGCACCCGGGACTAGCGGGGATTACGAGCAGTACTTC
CDR3aa: CASSAPGTSGDYEQYF

abundance: many
d_gene: NA
j_gene: TRBJ2-3
v_gene: TRBV12-3/TRBV12-4
CDR3nt: TGTGCCAGCAGTTTATTAGTGGCTAGCACAGATACGCAGTATTTT
CDR3aa: CASSLLVASTDTQYF

abundance: NA
d_gene: NA
j_gene: TRBJ2-3
v_gene: TRBV15
CDR3nt: TGTGCCACCAGCAGAGATGGTATCGGGGGCCGCACAGATACGCAGTATTTT
CDR3aa: CATSRDGIGGRTDTQYF

abundance: NA
d_gene: TRBD2
j_gene: TRBJ2-2
v_gene: TRBV27
CDR3nt: TGTGCCAGCGGGGGGGGGATTCGGTACGACGGGGAGCTGTTTTTT
CDR3aa: CASGGGIRYDGELFF

abundance: many
d_gene: TRBD2
j_gene: TRBJ2-3
v_gene: TRBV30
CDR3nt: TGTGCCTGGAGTGTAAAGCGGGGGGCCCGCACAGATACGCAGTATTTT
CDR3aa: CAWSVKRGARTDTQYF

abundance: NA
d_gene: TRBD1
j_gene: TRBJ2-7
v_gene: TRBV3-1
CDR3nt: TGTGCCAGCAGCCACCCGGGGCAGGGGGCCCACGAGCAGTACTTC
CDR3aa: CASSHPGQGAHEQYF

abundance: NA
d_gene: NA
j_gene: TRBJ2-5
v_gene: TRBV30
CDR3nt: TGTGCCTGGAGTGTACTAGGCAGGGCCCAGTACTTC
CDR3aa: CAWSVLGRAQYF

abundance: many
d_gene: TRBD2
j_gene: TRBJ2-7
v_gene: TRBV2
CDR3nt: TGTGCCAGCAGTGAAGCGCTTCCTAGCGGGAGTGGGGAGCAGTACTTC
CDR3aa: CASSEALPSGSGEQYF